This TCR beta chain was observed in a study of T cell responses to AZD1222 COVID-19 vaccine. Study observations and caveats: Clonal diversity may have been underestimated in mostly white British donors.

CDR1 MDHEN and CDR2 SYDVKM come from the germline V gene. V shed 4 bases and J shed 6 bases, with 18 bases lying between them. The length of the CDR3 is 15 residues. Of note for this clone: Its antigen is undetermined.

Pooling of second doses given at about 4 or about 12 weeks was done. Method: immunoSEQ multiplex PCR; TCRdb's copy keeps in-frame clones and lacks some. In the table there are 130,000 or so clones, roughly 88% of which are singletons. The source was peripheral blood, collected 28 days after the second AZD1222 dose. The rearrangement uses TRBV28 and TRBJ1-2; no definite D call. The source of this sequence is an adult who received the AZD1222 COVID-19 vaccine. CDR3 region: CASSSGLPQGDGYTF. In DNA form, the CDR3 reads TGTGCCAGCAGTTCCGGGTTACCCCAAGGCGATGGCTACACCTTC.